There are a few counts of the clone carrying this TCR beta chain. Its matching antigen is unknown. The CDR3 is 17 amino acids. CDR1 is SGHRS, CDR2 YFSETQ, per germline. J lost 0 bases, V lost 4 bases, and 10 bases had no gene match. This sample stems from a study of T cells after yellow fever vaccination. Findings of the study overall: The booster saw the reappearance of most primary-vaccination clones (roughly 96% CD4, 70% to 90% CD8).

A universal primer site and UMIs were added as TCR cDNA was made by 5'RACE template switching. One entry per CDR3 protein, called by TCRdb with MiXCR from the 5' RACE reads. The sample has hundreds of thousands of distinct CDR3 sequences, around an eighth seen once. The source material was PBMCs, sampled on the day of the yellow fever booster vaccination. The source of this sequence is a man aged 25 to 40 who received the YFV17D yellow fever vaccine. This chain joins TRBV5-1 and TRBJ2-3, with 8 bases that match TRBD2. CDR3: CASSPFTSGGSTDTQYF. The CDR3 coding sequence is TGCGCCAGCAGCCCTTTTACTAGCGGAGGGAGCACAGATACGCAGTATTTT.